This TCR beta chain was observed in a study of control samples from healthy donors and cancer patients. The assay was immunoSEQ multiplex PCR, and TCRdb's table has in-frame clones only and misses some. The repertoire holds 150,000 to 200,000 clones, with 85% to 95% as singletons. V lost 4 bases to trimming and J lost 0 bases, with 8 bases between them. This CDR3 is built from 14 residues. Germline lookup yields CDR1 SGHNT and CDR2 YYREEE (reference sequence). The sample was blood. The sequence came from a man aged 30-40 years in good health. The chain links TRBV5-4 to TRBJ2-1; D is unclear. CDR3 bases: TGTGCCAGCAGCACTGCCAGCTCCTACAATGAGCAGTTCTTC. This codes for CASSTASSYNEQFF.